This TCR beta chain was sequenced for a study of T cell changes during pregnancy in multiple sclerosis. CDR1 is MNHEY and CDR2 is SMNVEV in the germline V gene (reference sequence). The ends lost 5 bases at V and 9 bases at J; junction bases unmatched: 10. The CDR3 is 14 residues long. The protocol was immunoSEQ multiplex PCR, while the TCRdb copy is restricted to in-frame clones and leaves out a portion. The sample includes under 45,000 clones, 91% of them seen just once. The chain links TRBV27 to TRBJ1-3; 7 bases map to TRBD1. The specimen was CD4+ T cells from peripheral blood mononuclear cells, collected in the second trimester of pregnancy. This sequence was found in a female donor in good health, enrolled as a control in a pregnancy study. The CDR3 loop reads CASSPTTGPPTIYF. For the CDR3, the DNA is TGTGCCAGCAGTCCCACGACAGGGCCCCCCACCATATATTTT.